The present T cell receptor (beta chain) was sequenced within a study of blood T cell repertoires in COVID-19. In the study overall: The cDNA or gDNA used as material had been derived from T cells, B-cell-depleted T cells, or PBMCs.

Original methodology: From reference gene primer amplification, estimates of nucleated cell counts were derived. Here immunoSEQ multiplex PCR was the method, and the copy in TCRdb shows in-frame clones only, minus some. V, J and clone size are taken as reported in that table, and D and trimming were inferred from the DNA itself. The top ten hold around 20% of the sample, which has fewer than 85,000 clones, about 73% seen once. The CDR3 has 15 residues. Germline V gene sequence: CDR1 SGHTA, CDR2 FQGNSA. V lost 4 bases to trimming and J lost 5 bases, with 14 bases between them. This clonotype was obtained from a man aged 60 to 75 with acute or convalescent COVID-19. The chain carries TRBV7-2 and TRBJ1-4; D is perhaps TRBD1 (6 bases). Sequenced material: peripheral blood. The CDR3 nucleotides read TGTGCCAGCAGCTCTCAAGGACAGTCAAATGAAAAACTGTTTTTT. Amino acids: CASSSQGQSNEKLFF.